This T cell receptor (beta chain) was documented in a study of T cells in Graves' hyperthyroidism and ophthalmopathy. Study results and limitations: Before onset, ophthalmopathy was predicted by the model a median roughly 6.8 months earlier. The blood repertoire included most of the expanded thyroid clonotypes above 0.001.

Clinical symptoms, serum thyroxine and TRAb, thyroid ultrasound and orbital computed tomography were used for the diagnoses. Fresh peripheral blood, around 9.3 ml of it, supplied the PBMCs. TCR beta CDR3 regions were amplified from RNA transcripts. An initial round of RT-PCR targeting the TCR CDR3 relied on the HTBI primer set. One entry per CDR3 protein results from TCRdb running MiXCR on the multiplex PCR reads. The sample contains about 400,000 distinct CDR3 sequences, more than 12% of which appear only once. Germline V gene data show CDR1 as MDHEN and CDR2 as SYDVKM. V was shortened by 3 bases and J by 7 bases, with 13 bases between the two germline ends. The CDR3 sequence is 13 residues long. This clonotype showed up just a few times. Its antigen is unknown.

The sample comprised blood. This rearrangement joins TRBV28 to TRBJ2-7; D uncertain. This TCR came from a woman in her 30s with Graves' hyperthyroidism. CDR3 amino acids: CASSFDWKGEQYF. The CDR3 coding sequence is TGTGCCAGCAGTTTCGACTGGAAGGGTGAGCAGTACTTC.